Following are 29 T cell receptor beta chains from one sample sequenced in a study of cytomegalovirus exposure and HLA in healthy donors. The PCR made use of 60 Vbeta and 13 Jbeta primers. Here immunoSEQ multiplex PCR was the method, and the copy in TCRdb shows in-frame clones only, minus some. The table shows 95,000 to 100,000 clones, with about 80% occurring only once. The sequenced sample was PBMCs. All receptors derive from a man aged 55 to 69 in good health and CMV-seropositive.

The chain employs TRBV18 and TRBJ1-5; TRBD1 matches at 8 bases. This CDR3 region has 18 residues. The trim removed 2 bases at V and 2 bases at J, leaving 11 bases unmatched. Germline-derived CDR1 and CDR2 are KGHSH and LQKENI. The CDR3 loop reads CASSPSRTGNFGNQPQHF. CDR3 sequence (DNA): TGTGCCAGCTCACCATCCAGGACAGGGAATTTCGGCAATCAGCCCCAGCATTTT.

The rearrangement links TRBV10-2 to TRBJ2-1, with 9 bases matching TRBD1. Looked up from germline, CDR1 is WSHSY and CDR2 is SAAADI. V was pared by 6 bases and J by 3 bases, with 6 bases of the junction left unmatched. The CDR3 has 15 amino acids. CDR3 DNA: TGCGCCAGCAGACCGGGACAGGGCCTCTACAATGAGCAGTTCTTC. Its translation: CASRPGQGLYNEQFF.

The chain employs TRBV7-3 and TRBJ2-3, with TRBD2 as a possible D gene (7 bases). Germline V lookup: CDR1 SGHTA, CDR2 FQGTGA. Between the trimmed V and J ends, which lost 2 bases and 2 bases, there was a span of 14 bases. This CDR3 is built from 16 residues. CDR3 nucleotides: TGTGCCAGCAGCTTATGGTGGGGGGGGCCCACAGATACGCAGTATTTT. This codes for CASSLWWGGPTDTQYF.

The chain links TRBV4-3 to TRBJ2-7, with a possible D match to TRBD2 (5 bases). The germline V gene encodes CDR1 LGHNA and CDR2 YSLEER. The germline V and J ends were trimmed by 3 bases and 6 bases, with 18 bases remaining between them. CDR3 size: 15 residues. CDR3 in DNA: TGCGCCAGCAGCCATCCCGGGGAACACCCTGGCGAGCAGTACTTC. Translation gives CASSHPGEHPGEQYF.

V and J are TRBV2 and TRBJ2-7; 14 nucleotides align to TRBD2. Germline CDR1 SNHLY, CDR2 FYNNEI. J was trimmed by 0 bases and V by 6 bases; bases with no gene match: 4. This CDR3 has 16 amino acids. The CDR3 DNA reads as TGTGCCAGCAGCGGGACTAGCGGGGGTCGCTCCTACGAGCAGTACTTC. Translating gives CASSGTSGGRSYEQYF.

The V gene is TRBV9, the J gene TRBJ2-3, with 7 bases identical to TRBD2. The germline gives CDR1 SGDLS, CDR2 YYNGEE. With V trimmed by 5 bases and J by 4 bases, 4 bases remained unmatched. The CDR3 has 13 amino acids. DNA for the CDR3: TGTGCCAGCAGGGGAGGGGAGGCAGATACGCAGTATTTT. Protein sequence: CASRGGEADTQYF.

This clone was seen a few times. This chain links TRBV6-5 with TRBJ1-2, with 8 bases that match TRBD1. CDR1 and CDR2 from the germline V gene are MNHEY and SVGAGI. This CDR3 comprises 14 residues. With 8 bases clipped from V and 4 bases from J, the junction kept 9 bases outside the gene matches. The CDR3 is CASVTGALGYGYTF. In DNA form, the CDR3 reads TGTGCCAGCGTGACAGGGGCCCTTGGCTATGGCTACACCTTC.

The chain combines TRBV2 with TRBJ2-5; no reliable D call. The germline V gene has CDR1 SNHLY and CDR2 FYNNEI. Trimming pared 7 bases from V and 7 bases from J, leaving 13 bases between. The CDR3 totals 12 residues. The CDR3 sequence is CASTSSARTQYF. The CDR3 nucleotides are TGTGCCAGCACTTCATCAGCGAGGACCCAGTACTTC.

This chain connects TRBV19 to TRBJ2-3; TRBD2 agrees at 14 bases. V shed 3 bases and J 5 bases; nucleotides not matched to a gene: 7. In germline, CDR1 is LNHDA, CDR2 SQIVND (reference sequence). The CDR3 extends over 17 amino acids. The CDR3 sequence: CASSMWTSGGNIDTQYF. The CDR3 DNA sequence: TGTGCCAGTAGTATGTGGACTAGCGGGGGGAATATAGATACGCAGTATTTT.

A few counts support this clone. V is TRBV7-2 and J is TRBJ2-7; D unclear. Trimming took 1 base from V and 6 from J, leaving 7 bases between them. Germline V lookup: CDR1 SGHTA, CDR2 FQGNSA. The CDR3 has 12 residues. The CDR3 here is CASSLVSFEQYF. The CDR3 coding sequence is TGTGCCAGCAGCTTAGTATCTTTCGAGCAGTACTTC.

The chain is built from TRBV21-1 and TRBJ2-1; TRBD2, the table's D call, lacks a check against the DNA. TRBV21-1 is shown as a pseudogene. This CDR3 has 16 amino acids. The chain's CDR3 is CASSSLLVRSYNEQFF. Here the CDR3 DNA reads TGTGCCAGCAGCTCCCTACTGGTGCGCTCCTACAATGAGCAGTTCTTC.

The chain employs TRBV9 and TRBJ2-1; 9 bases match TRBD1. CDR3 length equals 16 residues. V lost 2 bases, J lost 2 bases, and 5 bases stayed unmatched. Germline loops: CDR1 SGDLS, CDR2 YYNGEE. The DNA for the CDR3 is TGTGCCAGCAGCGTTCGCGACAGGGGGACCTACAATGAGCAGTTCTTC. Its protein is CASSVRDRGTYNEQFF. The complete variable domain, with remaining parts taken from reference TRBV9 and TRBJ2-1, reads DSGVTQTPKHLITATGQRVTLRCSPRSGDLSVYWYQQSLDQGLQFLIQYYNGEERAKGNILERFSAQQFPDLHSELNLSSLELGDSALYFCASSVRDRGTYNEQFFGPGTRLTVL.

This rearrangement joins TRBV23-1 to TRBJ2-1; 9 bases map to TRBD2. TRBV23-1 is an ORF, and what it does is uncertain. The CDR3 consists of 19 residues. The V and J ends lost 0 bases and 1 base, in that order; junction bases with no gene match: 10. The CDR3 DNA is TGCGCCAGCAGTCAATCGTCCAGCGGGGGGATTGTATCCTACAATGAGCAGTTCTTC. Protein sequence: CASSQSSSGGIVSYNEQFF.

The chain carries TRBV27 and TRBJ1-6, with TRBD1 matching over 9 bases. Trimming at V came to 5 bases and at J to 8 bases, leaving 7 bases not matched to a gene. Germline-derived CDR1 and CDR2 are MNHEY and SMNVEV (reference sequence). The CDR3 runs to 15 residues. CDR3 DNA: TGTGCCAGCAGTCGGACCGGGACAGGGCATTCACCCCTCCACTTT. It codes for CASSRTGTGHSPLHF.

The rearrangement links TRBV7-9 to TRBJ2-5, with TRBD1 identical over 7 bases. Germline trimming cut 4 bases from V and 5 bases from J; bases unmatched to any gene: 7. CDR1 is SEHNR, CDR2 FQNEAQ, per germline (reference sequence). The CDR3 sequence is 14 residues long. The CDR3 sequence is CASSSDRVGETQYF. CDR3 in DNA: TGTGCCAGCAGCTCCGACAGGGTTGGGGAGACCCAGTACTTC.

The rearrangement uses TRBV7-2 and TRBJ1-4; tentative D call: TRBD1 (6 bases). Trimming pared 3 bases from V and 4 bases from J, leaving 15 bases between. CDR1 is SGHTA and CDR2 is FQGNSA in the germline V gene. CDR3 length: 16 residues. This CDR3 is CASSFPSTGVNEKLFF. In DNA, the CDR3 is TGTGCCAGCAGCTTCCCGTCGACAGGTGTTAATGAAAAACTGTTTTTT.

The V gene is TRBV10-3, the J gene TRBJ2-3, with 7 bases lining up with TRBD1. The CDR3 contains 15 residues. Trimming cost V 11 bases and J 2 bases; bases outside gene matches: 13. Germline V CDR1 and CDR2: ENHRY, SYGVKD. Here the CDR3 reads CAVSGTDTFTDTQYF. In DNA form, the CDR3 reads TGTGCCGTTTCCGGGACAGATACCTTCACAGATACGCAGTATTTT.

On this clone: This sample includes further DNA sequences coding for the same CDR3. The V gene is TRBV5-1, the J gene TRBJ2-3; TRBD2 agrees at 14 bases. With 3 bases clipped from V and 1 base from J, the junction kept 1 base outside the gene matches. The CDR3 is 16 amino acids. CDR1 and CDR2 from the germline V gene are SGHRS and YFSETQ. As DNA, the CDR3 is TGCGCCAGCAGCTCGGGACTAGCGGGGGGCACAGATACGCAGTATTTT. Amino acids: CASSSGLAGGTDTQYF.

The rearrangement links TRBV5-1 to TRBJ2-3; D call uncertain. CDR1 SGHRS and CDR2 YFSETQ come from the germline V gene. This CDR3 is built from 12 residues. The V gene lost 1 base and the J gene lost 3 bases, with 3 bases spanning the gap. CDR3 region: CASSLPTDTQYF. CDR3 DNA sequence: TGCGCCAGCAGCTTGCCTACAGATACGCAGTATTTT.

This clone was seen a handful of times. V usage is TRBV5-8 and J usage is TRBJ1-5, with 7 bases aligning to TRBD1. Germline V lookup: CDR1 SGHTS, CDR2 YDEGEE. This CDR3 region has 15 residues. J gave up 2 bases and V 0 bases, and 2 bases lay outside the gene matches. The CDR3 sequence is CASSLGTGGNQPQHF. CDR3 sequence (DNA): TGTGCCAGCAGCTTGGGAACAGGGGGCAATCAGCCCCAGCATTTT.

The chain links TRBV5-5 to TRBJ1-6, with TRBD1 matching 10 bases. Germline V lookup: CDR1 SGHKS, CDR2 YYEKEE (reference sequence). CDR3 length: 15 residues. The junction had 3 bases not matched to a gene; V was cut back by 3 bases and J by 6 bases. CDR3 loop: CASSWTGGGNSPLHF. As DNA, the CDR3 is TGTGCCAGCAGCTGGACAGGGGGAGGTAATTCACCCCTCCACTTT.

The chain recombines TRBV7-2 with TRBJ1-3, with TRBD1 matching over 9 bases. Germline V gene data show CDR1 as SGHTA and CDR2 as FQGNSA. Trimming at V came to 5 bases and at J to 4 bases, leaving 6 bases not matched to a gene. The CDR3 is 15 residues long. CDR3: CASSHRGLAGNTIYF. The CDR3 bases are TGTGCCAGCAGCCACAGGGGGCTAGCGGGAAACACCATATATTTT.

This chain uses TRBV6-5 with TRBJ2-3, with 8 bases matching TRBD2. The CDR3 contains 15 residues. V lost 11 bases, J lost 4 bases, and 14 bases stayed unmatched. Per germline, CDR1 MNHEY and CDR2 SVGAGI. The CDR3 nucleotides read TGTGCCGCGGGTCGGGGGGGGATCAGTCCAGATACGCAGTATTTT. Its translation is CAAGRGGISPDTQYF.

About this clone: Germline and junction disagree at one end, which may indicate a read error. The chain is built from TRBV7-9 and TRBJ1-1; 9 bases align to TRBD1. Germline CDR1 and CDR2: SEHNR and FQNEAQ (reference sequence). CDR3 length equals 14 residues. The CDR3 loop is CSSSLQGAGTEAFF. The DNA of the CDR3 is TGTTCCAGCAGCTTACAGGGGGCGGGCACTGAAGCTTTCTTT.

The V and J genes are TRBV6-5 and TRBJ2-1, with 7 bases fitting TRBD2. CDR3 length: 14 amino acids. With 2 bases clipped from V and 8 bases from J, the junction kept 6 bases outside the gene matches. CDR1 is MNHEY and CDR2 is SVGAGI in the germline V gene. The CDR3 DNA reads TGTGCCAGCAGTTACGTGGCGGGGGTGTATGAGCAGTTCTTC. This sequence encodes CASSYVAGVYEQFF.

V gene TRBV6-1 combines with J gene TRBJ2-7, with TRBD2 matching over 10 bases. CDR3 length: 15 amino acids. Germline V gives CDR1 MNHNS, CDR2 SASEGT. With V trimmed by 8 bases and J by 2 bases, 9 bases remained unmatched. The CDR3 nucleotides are TGTGCCAGCCACCCGACTAGCGGGTTCGCCTACGAGCAGTACTTC. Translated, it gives CASHPTSGFAYEQYF.

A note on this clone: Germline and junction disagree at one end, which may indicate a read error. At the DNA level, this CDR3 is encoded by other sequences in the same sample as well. Written as DNA, the CDR3 is TGCGCCAGCAGCCCCCAGAGAGGAGCCCCGGAGCAGTACTTC. It specifies CASSPQRGAPEQYF. The chain recombines TRBV6-5 with TRBJ2-7; D uncertain. The length of the CDR3 is 14 residues. Germline CDR1 and CDR2: MNHEY and SVGAGI.

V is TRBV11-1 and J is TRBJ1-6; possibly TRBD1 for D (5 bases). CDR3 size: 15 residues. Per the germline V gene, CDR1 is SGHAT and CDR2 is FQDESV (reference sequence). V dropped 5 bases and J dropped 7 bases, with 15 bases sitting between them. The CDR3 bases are TGTGCCAGCAGCATGCGGGACCCGCAAAATTCACCCCTCCACTTT. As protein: CASSMRDPQNSPLHF.

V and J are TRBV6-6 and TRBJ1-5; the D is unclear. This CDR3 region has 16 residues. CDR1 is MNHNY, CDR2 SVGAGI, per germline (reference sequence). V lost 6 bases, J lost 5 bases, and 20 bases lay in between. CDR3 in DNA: TGTGCCAGCAGAGAATTGGGAGGAACGGGTGATCAGCCCCAGCATTTT. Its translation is CASRELGGTGDQPQHF.